Below, 32 T cell receptor beta chains from the same sample are listed, as sequenced in a study of identical twins' blood T cells. TCRdb processed the 5' RACE reads anew with MiXCR; each CDR3 protein has one entry. The sample holds about 370,000 distinct CDR3 sequences, roughly 31% seen once. Sequencing used PBMCs. These receptors all come from a woman aged 18 to 55 in good health.

This chain links TRBV29-1 with TRBJ1-4; D gene unclear. CDR1 is SQVTM and CDR2 is ANQGSEA in the germline V gene. The CDR3 extends over 11 amino acids. Deletions cut 7 bases from V and 3 bases from J, with 6 bases between. CDR3: CSAVSNEKLFF. DNA for the CDR3: TGCAGCGCTGTATCTAATGAAAAACTGTTTTTT.

The table lists this clonotype with many counts. J is TRBJ1-2 and V is TRBV5-1; possible D gene TRBD1, 6 bases. With 3 bases removed from V and 4 bases from J, the gap between germline ends came to 7 bases. CDR1 is SGHRS, CDR2 YFSETQ, per germline. The CDR3 totals 12 residues. This CDR3 is CASSSGVYGYTF. DNA for the CDR3: TGCGCCAGCAGCTCAGGGGTCTATGGCTACACCTTC.

This clonotype occurred a few times. V usage is TRBV6-5 and J usage is TRBJ2-5; no firm D call. The V end lost 4 bases, the J end lost 5 bases, and 11 bases lay between the germline ends. This CDR3 has 13 residues. The germline V gene has CDR1 MNHEY and CDR2 SVGAGI. CDR3 sequence reads: CASSWVRGETQYF. The CDR3 DNA follows: TGTGCCAGCAGTTGGGTTCGTGGGGAGACCCAGTACTTC.

V gene TRBV2 combines with J gene TRBJ1-1; 9 positions agree with TRBD1. V lost 10 bases and J lost 6; bases outside the gene matches: 21. The CDR3 loop spans 17 amino acids. From germline, CDR1 is SNHLY and CDR2 FYNNEI. The CDR3 region is CAIEGDRAEVGRAEAFF. CDR3 in DNA: TGTGCCATCGAGGGGGACAGGGCTGAGGTCGGTCGCGCTGAAGCTTTCTTT. The complete variable domain, with remaining parts taken from reference TRBV2 and TRBJ1-1, reads EPEVTQTPSHQVTQMGQEVILRCVPISNHLYFYWYRQILGQKVEFLVSFYNNEISEKSEIFDDQFSVERPDGSNFTLKIRSTKLEDSAMYFCAIEGDRAEVGRAEAFFGQGTRLTVV.

In this sample, this clonotype turned up a few times. The rearrangement joins TRBV29-1 to TRBJ1-4; no clear D gene. Trimming took off 4 bases at V and 9 bases at J, with 9 bases between the two ends. This CDR3 comprises 11 residues. The germline V gene encodes CDR1 SQVTM and CDR2 ANQGSEA. CDR3: CSVVVEQKLFF. The CDR3 coding sequence is TGCAGCGTTGTTGTGGAACAAAAACTGTTTTTT.

The V call is TRBV2, the J call TRBJ2-4; D possibly corresponds to TRBD2 (7 bases). Germline CDR1 is SNHLY and CDR2 is FYNNEI. The V and J ends lost 7 bases and 7 bases respectively, with 11 bases between them. There are 12 residues in the CDR3. Here the CDR3 DNA reads TGTGCCAGCAATGGGGGGGCGAACATTCAGTACTTC. Translation gives CASNGGANIQYF.

The chain uses TRBV20-1 and TRBJ2-1, with 13 bases lining up with TRBD2. The CDR3 spans 16 residues. CDR1 DFQATT and CDR2 SNEGSKA come from the germline V gene (reference sequence). The trim removed 2 bases at V and 7 bases at J, leaving 8 bases unmatched. CDR3 DNA sequence: TGCAGTGCTAGATCCCGGACTAGCGGGAGCGGGAATGAGCAGTTCTTC. Protein sequence: CSARSRTSGSGNEQFF.

In this sample, this clonotype turned up a few times. V gene TRBV6-2 or TRBV6-3 combines with J gene TRBJ2-1; 11 nucleotides match TRBD2. Per germline, CDR1 MNHEY and CDR2 SVGEGT. With 7 bases clipped from V and 10 bases from J, the junction kept 12 bases outside the gene matches. This CDR3 region has 15 residues. The CDR3: CASNQLAGEEREQFF. In nucleotides, the CDR3 is TGTGCCAGCAACCAACTAGCGGGAGAGGAAAGGGAGCAGTTCTTC.

V is TRBV20-1 and J is TRBJ1-4; D gene uncertain. Germline V gives CDR1 DFQATT, CDR2 SNEGSKA (reference sequence). The ends were cut back, 4 bases at V and 7 bases at J, with 16 bases in the middle. This CDR3 comprises 14 residues. The CDR3 spells CSATKPGLGEKLFF. The CDR3, as DNA: TGCAGTGCTACCAAGCCGGGGTTGGGTGAAAAACTGTTTTTT.

This clonotype occurred a few times. The CDR3 coding sequence is TGTGCCATTACTCTAGCGAGCTCCTACAATGAGCAGTTCTTC. This encodes CAITLASSYNEQFF. This chain joins TRBV6-2 or TRBV6-3 and TRBJ2-1; D is possibly TRBD2 (6 bases). Between the trimmed V and J ends, which lost 10 bases and 0 bases, there was a span of 13 bases. The CDR3 sequence is 14 residues long. Looked up from germline, CDR1 is MNHEY and CDR2 is SVGEGT.

The chain couples TRBV12-5 to TRBJ1-1; D is ambiguous. Per germline, CDR1 LGHNT and CDR2 FRNRAP. This CDR3 region has 12 residues. Trimming left V 6 bases short and J 6 bases short, with 11 bases between. The CDR3 sequence is CASGETLPEAFF. CDR3 bases: TGTGCTAGTGGGGAGACTCTCCCTGAAGCTTTCTTT.

V usage is TRBV29-1 and J usage is TRBJ1-1; 7 bases align to TRBD1. Germline-derived CDR1 and CDR2 are SQVTM and ANQGSEA. This CDR3 is 14 amino acids long. Trimming cost V 2 bases and J 10 bases; bases outside gene matches: 13. The DNA of the CDR3 is TGCAGCGTTGAATACGGTAGGGGGCAGGGATCAGCTTTCTTT. Residues: CSVEYGRGQGSAFF.

The genes are TRBV3-1 and TRBJ2-1, with D perhaps assigned TRBD1 or TRBD2 (6 bases each). Germline assignment: CDR1 LGHDT and CDR2 YNNKEL (reference sequence). This CDR3 is 18 amino acids long. V lost 0 bases to trimming and J lost 3 bases, with 18 bases between them. CDR3 DNA sequence: TGTGCCAGCAGCCAAGAAGGGGGGCTAGCTGATAACTACAATGAGCAGTTCTTC. Translated, it gives CASSQEGGLADNYNEQFF.

V gene TRBV19 combines with J gene TRBJ1-5, with D unclear. The CDR3 covers 14 residues. CDR1 is LNHDA and CDR2 is SQIVND in the germline V gene (reference sequence). Trimming removed 3 bases from V and 2 bases from J, with 8 bases in between. CDR3 coding DNA: TGTGCCAGTAGTATGCCCGGGGGCAATCAGCCCCAGCATTTT. Its translation: CASSMPGGNQPQHF.

This sequence joins TRBV7-2 and TRBJ1-5; no clear D gene. V shed 5 bases and J shed 11 bases, with 22 bases lying between them. Per the germline V gene, CDR1 is SGHTA and CDR2 is FQGNSA. This CDR3 region has 15 residues. CDR3 in amino acids: CASSPGGGGRVAQHF. As DNA, the CDR3 is TGTGCCAGCAGCCCTGGTGGTGGAGGGAGAGTGGCCCAGCATTTT. The variable domain in full, completed from reference TRBV7-2 and TRBJ1-5, reads GAGVSQSPSNKVTEKGKDVELRCDPISGHTALYWYRQSLGQGLEFLIYFQGNSAPDKSGLPSDRFSAERTGGSVSTLTIQRTQQEDSAVYLCASSPGGGGRVAQHFGDGTRLSIL.

In its sample, this clonotype was seen a few times. The chain recombines TRBV29-1 with TRBJ2-3, with unresolved D. The CDR3 has 12 amino acids. Trimming took off 1 base at V and 6 bases at J, with 8 bases between the two ends. The germline gives CDR1 SQVTM, CDR2 ANQGSEA. The CDR3 DNA follows: TGCAGCGTTGAAGGTCCTCCGGATACGCAGTATTTT. It is translated as CSVEGPPDTQYF.

The CDR3 coding sequence is TGTGCCAGCAAGGTGGGTTTCTACAATGAGCAGTTCTTC. Amino acid sequence: CASKVGFYNEQFF. This sequence joins TRBV6-1 and TRBJ2-1; no clear D. This CDR3 is 13 amino acids long. V was shortened by 7 bases and J by 3 bases, with 10 bases between the two germline ends. Germline CDR1 reads MNHNS; CDR2 reads SASEGT.

This clonotype has a count of ten or more. The chain has TRBV5-1 and TRBJ1-1; D is undetermined. V lost 0 bases and J 1 base, leaving 13 bases between the germline ends. This CDR3 is 16 amino acids long. Germline assignment: CDR1 SGHRS and CDR2 YFSETQ. The CDR3 sequence: CASSLAPLHRNTEAFF. DNA for the CDR3: TGCGCCAGCAGCTTGGCCCCATTACACCGGAACACTGAAGCTTTCTTT.

This clonotype has more than one count but fewer than ten. The chain's CDR3 is CASSLGASPGYTF. The DNA for the CDR3 is TGTGCCAGCAGCTTAGGGGCATCCCCCGGCTACACCTTC. This sequence joins TRBV7-9 and TRBJ1-2; D is unclear. V dropped 1 base and J dropped 8 bases, with 11 bases sitting between them. The V gene's germline CDR1 is SEHNR and CDR2 FQNEAQ (reference sequence). The CDR3 totals 13 residues.

This clonotype came up many times. The V call is TRBV5-1, the J call TRBJ2-2; 7 positions match TRBD1. Germline V gene lookup returns CDR1 SGHRS and CDR2 YFSETQ. The CDR3 has 16 residues. The V and J ends lost 1 base and 4 bases, in that order; junction bases with no gene match: 7. The CDR3 reads CASSLSRDSSTGELFF. CDR3 DNA sequence: TGCGCCAGCAGCTTGTCTCGGGACAGTTCCACCGGGGAGCTGTTTTTT.

The rearrangement uses TRBV9 and TRBJ1-1; no firm D call. Germline values: CDR1 SGDLS, CDR2 YYNGEE. V was clipped by 3 bases and J by 1 base, with 16 bases between them. The CDR3 is 16 residues long. CDR3 in amino acids: CASSAPRDISNTEAFF. CDR3 bases: TGTGCCAGCAGCGCCCCTCGAGACATTTCGAACACTGAAGCTTTCTTT.

This clonotype has more than one count but fewer than ten. This chain connects TRBV7-9 to TRBJ1-1; perhaps TRBD1 as D (5 bases). Germline assignment: CDR1 SEHNR and CDR2 FQNEAQ (reference sequence). Trimming stripped 2 bases from V and 3 bases from J, with 13 bases between. The CDR3 is 15 residues long. The CDR3 DNA reads as TGTGCCAGCAGCTTACACAACGTAGGGGACACTGAAGCTTTCTTT. This translates into CASSLHNVGDTEAFF. Supplemented by reference TRBV7-9 and TRBJ1-1, the full variable domain reads DTGVSQNPRHKITKRGQNVTFRCDPISEHNRLYWYRQTLGQGPEFLTYFQNEAQLEKSRLLSDRFSAERPKGSFSTLEIQRTEQGDSAMYLCASSLHNVGDTEAFFGQGTRLTVV.

V usage is TRBV29-1 and J usage is TRBJ1-2; D is unclear. This CDR3 region has 13 residues. V was clipped by 4 bases and J by 2 bases, with 11 bases between them. Looked up from germline, CDR1 is SQVTM and CDR2 is ANQGSEA. The CDR3 DNA reads as TGCAGCGTTGTCGACGGATTAAACTATGGCTACACCTTC. Encoded protein: CSVVDGLNYGYTF. Supplemented by reference TRBV29-1 and TRBJ1-2, the full variable domain reads SAVISQKPSRDICQRGTSLTIQCQVDSQVTMMFWYRQQPGQSLTLIATANQGSEATYESGFVIDKFPISRPNLTFSTLTVSNMSPEDSSIYLCSVVDGLNYGYTFGSGTRLTVV.

This clonotype was seen only a few times. This chain links TRBV12-3 or TRBV12-4 with TRBJ2-2; D is uncertain. CDR3 length equals 11 residues. The ends were cut back, 3 bases at V and 10 bases at J, with 6 bases in the middle. The CDR3 reads CASSLSEELFF. Written as DNA, the CDR3 is TGTGCCAGCAGTTTGTCAGAGGAGCTGTTTTTT.

The chain links TRBV10-3 to TRBJ2-3; D remains unclear. The V gene lost 2 bases and the J gene lost 3 bases, with 0 bases spanning the gap. The CDR3 has 11 residues. CDR1 and CDR2 (germline): ENHRY, SYGVKD. CDR3 protein: CAISETDTQYF. The CDR3 DNA is TGTGCCATCAGTGAGACAGATACGCAGTATTTT.

This clonotype was seen only a few times. The chain joins TRBV5-1 to TRBJ2-2, with D unclear. The germline V gene encodes CDR1 SGHRS and CDR2 YFSETQ. Between the trimmed V and J ends, which lost 1 base and 7 bases, there was a span of 11 bases. The CDR3 is 14 residues long. CDR3 in DNA: TGCGCCAGCAGCTTGCTGGGTCAGGTCGGGGAGCTGTTTTTT. It translates to CASSLLGQVGELFF.

The J gene is TRBJ1-1, the V gene TRBV5-4, with TRBD1 matching over 8 bases. Trimming took 4 bases from V and 1 from J; bases not matched to a gene: 6. In germline, CDR1 is SGHNT, CDR2 YYREEE (reference sequence). The CDR3 loop spans 15 amino acids. CDR3 residues: CASSPGTGGNTEAFF. As DNA, the CDR3 is TGTGCCAGCAGCCCAGGGACAGGCGGGAACACTGAAGCTTTCTTT.

This clonotype appeared many times. This chain connects TRBV9 to TRBJ2-1, with D maybe TRBD1 (6 bases). Germline assignment: CDR1 SGDLS and CDR2 YYNGEE. Between the trimmed V and J ends, which lost 2 bases and 10 bases, there was a span of 22 bases. The CDR3 is 16 amino acids. This CDR3 is CASSVPVKGYRAEQFF. As DNA, the CDR3 is TGTGCCAGCAGCGTTCCCGTTAAAGGTTACAGGGCGGAGCAGTTCTTC.

A note on this clonotype: One end of the junction does not line up with germline, which may come from a read error. This chain connects TRBV3-1 to TRBJ2-1, with D possibly called TRBD1 or TRBD2 (5 bases each). The CDR3 runs 16 residues. Germline loops: CDR1 LGHDT, CDR2 YNNKEL (reference sequence). The CDR3 loop is CAGSQVPGPSYNEQFF. The CDR3, as DNA: TGTGCCGGCAGCCAAGTTCCGGGGCCTTCCTACAATGAGCAGTTCTTC.

This clonotype is labeled as medium-sized. The rearrangement uses TRBV11-2 and TRBJ1-1; perhaps TRBD1 as D (5 bases). CDR3 size: 14 residues. The V gene's germline CDR1 is SGHAT and CDR2 FQNNGV. With 0 bases removed from V and 5 bases from J, the gap between germline ends came to 10 bases. As DNA, the CDR3 is TGTGCCAGCAGCTTAGATGTTGGGGGAACTGAAGCTTTCTTT. It encodes CASSLDVGGTEAFF.

The V and J genes are TRBV6-1 and TRBJ1-4, with TRBD1 matching 7 bases. The germline CDR1 and CDR2 sequences are MNHNS and SASEGT. V shed 3 bases, J shed 7 bases, and the junction held 8 bases outside the gene matches. The CDR3 has 15 residues. This CDR3 is CASSDRTGRREKLFF. DNA for the CDR3: TGTGCCAGCAGTGACAGGACAGGTCGTCGTGAAAAACTGTTTTTT.

This clonotype was seen a handful of times. The CDR3 loop reads CASSTSFYEQYF. In nucleotides, the CDR3 is TGTGCCAGCAGCACGTCCTTCTACGAGCAGTACTTC. The gene calls are TRBV14 and TRBJ2-7; D remains unclear. Trimming cost V 5 bases and J 3 bases, with 8 bases left between them. The germline gives CDR1 SGHDN, CDR2 FVKESK. The CDR3 runs 12 residues.